This T cell receptor (beta chain) was identified in a study of a mutant IDH1 vaccine in newly diagnosed glioma. In germline, CDR1 is SGHTS, CDR2 YDEGEE. This CDR3 spans 15 amino acids. The V end was cut by 0 bases, the J end by 3 bases, with 9 bases between. Time point reported: week 47, end of study. All doses held 300 ug of mutant IDH1 20-mer peptide, with topical imiquimod. Comments on this clone: Its specificity is not known.

TCRdb keeps only in-frame clones here, not all; method: immunoSEQ multiplex PCR. The table includes 60,000 to 65,000 clones, about four fifths detected once. The chain has TRBV5-8 and TRBJ1-4; D may be TRBD1 (5 bases). The sample in question was PBMCs, obtained from a glioma patient whose treatment included an IDH1 peptide vaccine. The sequence was collected from a man in his thirties or forties with glioma. CDR3 DNA: TGTGCCAGCAGCTTGGTCCAGGGCCCTAATGAAAAACTGTTTTTT. It is translated as CASSLVQGPNEKLFF.